These 15 T cell receptor beta chains were sequenced from one sample in a study of T-cell memory formation after mild COVID-19. MiXCR, applied by TCRdb to the 5' RACE reads, yields one record per CDR3 protein. The data show a few hundred thousand distinct CDR3 sequences, around 28% seen once. Sequenced input: PBMCs or a T cell subset sorted from them (not recorded which). The receptors here all came from an adult woman who had mild COVID-19 (a few samples of this study predate the infection). Cell type and time point are not known.

The rearrangement joins TRBV27 to TRBJ2-2; TRBD2 agrees at 7 bases. V gave up 6 bases and J gave up 9 bases; unmatched junction bases: 13. Per germline, CDR1 MNHEY and CDR2 SMNVEV (reference sequence). This CDR3 has 15 residues. The CDR3 loop is CASSPTSDPGWELFF. As DNA, the CDR3 is TGTGCCAGCAGCCCCACTAGCGACCCGGGATGGGAGCTGTTTTTT.

This sequence joins TRBV4-1 and TRBJ1-2; D may be TRBD1 (5 bases). The CDR3 consists of 16 residues. Looked up from germline, CDR1 is MGHRA and CDR2 is YSYEKL. V was cut by 2 bases and J by 3 bases, with 16 bases left in between. The CDR3 coding sequence is TGCGCCAGCAGCCAACTTGGAGGGACGGAACACTATGGCTACACCTTC. Protein sequence: CASSQLGGTEHYGYTF.

This clonotype is a singleton in its sample. The V and J genes are TRBV24-1 and TRBJ2-3; TRBD1 matches 8 bases. Germline CDR1 reads KGHDR; CDR2 reads SFDVKD. The CDR3 consists of 17 residues. V lost 4 bases to trimming and J lost 2 bases; unmatched junction nucleotides: 10. CDR3 coding DNA: TGTGCCACCAGTGAACCGGGACAGGCCAAACTCACAGATACGCAGTATTTT. Translated, it gives CATSEPGQAKLTDTQYF.

The chain uses TRBV29-1 and TRBJ2-1; 8 nucleotides line up with TRBD2. The CDR3 has 14 amino acids. Germline V gene sequence: CDR1 SQVTM, CDR2 ANQGSEA. J was trimmed by 4 bases and V by 5 bases; bases with no gene match: 7. CDR3 sequence (DNA): TGCAGCGTTCTGAGCGGGGGCCTGTACAATGAGCAGTTCTTC. Amino acid sequence: CSVLSGGLYNEQFF.

This clonotype has only a few counts. A much larger clone lies one base from this, so it may be a read error. The chain joins TRBV5-1 to TRBJ2-7, with D possibly called TRBD1 or TRBD2 (6 bases each). The V gene's germline CDR1 is SGHRS and CDR2 YFSETQ. The CDR3 has 15 residues. V was pared by 0 bases and J by 5 bases, with 15 bases between. CDR3 loop: CASSLESLGGHEQYF. DNA for the CDR3: TGCGCCAGCAGCTTGGAAAGTTTAGGGGGGCACGAGCAGTACTTC.

A few counts support this clonotype. The rearrangement links TRBV6-6 to TRBJ2-6, with 9 nucleotides matching TRBD1. Germline V gene data show CDR1 as MNHNY and CDR2 as SVGAGI (reference sequence). This CDR3 spans 19 amino acids. The junction had 15 bases not matched to a gene; V was cut back by 6 bases and J by 3 bases. This chain's CDR3 is CASSPTRQGVVFGANVLTF. The CDR3 DNA follows: TGTGCCAGCAGCCCCACGCGACAGGGGGTAGTTTTTGGGGCCAACGTCCTGACTTTC.

The chain combines TRBV5-1 with TRBJ2-1; D not resolved. Trimming removed 1 base at V and 5 bases at J, with 7 bases between. There are 13 residues in the CDR3. In germline, CDR1 is SGHRS, CDR2 YFSETQ. DNA for the CDR3: TGCGCCAGCAGCTTGTTACCCAACAATGAGCAGTTCTTC. Its translation: CASSLLPNNEQFF.

This chain connects TRBV6-6 to TRBJ1-1; D is unresolved. The CDR3 contains 11 residues. Germline loops: CDR1 MNHNY, CDR2 SVGAGI (reference sequence). V lost 4 bases and J 6 bases, leaving 6 bases between the germline ends. CDR3 sequence: CASSLKAEAFF. Written as DNA, the CDR3 is TGTGCCAGCAGTTTAAAGGCTGAAGCTTTCTTT.

This chain joins TRBV11-1 and TRBJ2-7, with TRBD1 matching over 7 bases. J was trimmed by 3 bases and V by 3 bases; bases with no gene match: 17. Germline V gene sequence: CDR1 SGHAT, CDR2 FQDESV (reference sequence). The CDR3 runs 18 residues. CDR3 protein: CASSFTTSRGRAFYEQYF. CDR3 bases: TGTGCCAGCAGCTTCACAACATCCAGGGGGAGAGCTTTCTACGAGCAGTACTTC.

This clonotype occurred a few times. The V call is TRBV4-2, the J call TRBJ2-7; D is unresolved. Per germline, CDR1 LGHNA and CDR2 YNFKEQ. Deletions cut 2 bases from V and 2 bases from J, with 13 bases between. This CDR3 is built from 15 residues. The CDR3 coding sequence is TGTGCCAGCAGCCAAAGATTGGGTGAGGCCTACGAGCAGTACTTC. Protein: CASSQRLGEAYEQYF.

This clonotype was observed a few times. The chain links TRBV29-1 to TRBJ1-1; perhaps TRBD1 as D (5 bases). Germline CDR1 is SQVTM and CDR2 is ANQGSEA. Trimming took 3 bases from V and 3 from J, leaving 11 bases between them. The CDR3 totals 13 residues. The CDR3 spells CSVDVGGDTEAFF. The CDR3 DNA reads TGCAGCGTTGATGTTGGAGGGGACACTGAAGCTTTCTTT.

The gene calls are TRBV20-1 and TRBJ1-1; D might be TRBD1 (6 bases). With 3 bases removed from V and 0 bases from J, the gap between germline ends came to 11 bases. Germline V gene data show CDR1 as DFQATT and CDR2 as SNEGSKA (reference sequence). The CDR3 loop spans 14 amino acids. CDR3: CSARIAGVNTEAFF. The CDR3 coding sequence is TGCAGTGCTAGGATTGCAGGGGTGAACACTGAAGCTTTCTTT.

The chain recombines TRBV6-5 with TRBJ2-6; D is possibly TRBD1 (6 bases). Trimming took 6 bases from V and 0 from J, leaving 15 bases between them. Germline V gene lookup returns CDR1 MNHEY and CDR2 SVGAGI. The CDR3 spans 17 residues. CDR3 in DNA: TGTGCCAGCAGCTTACACGGACAGCTCTCTGGGGCCAACGTCCTGACTTTC. It encodes CASSLHGQLSGANVLTF.

The V call is TRBV4-1, the J call TRBJ1-4, with D perhaps TRBD1 (5 bases). The CDR3 is made up of 14 amino acids. V lost 4 bases to trimming and J lost 6 bases, with 12 bases between them. Germline V gene lookup returns CDR1 MGHRA and CDR2 YSYEKL. The CDR3 loop is CASSRGGGDEKLFF. The CDR3 region has the DNA TGCGCCAGCAGCCGGGGCGGCGGGGATGAAAAACTGTTTTTT.

The chain is built from TRBV7-2 and TRBJ2-1, with 8 bases that match TRBD2. This CDR3 region has 16 residues. Germline CDR1 SGHTA, CDR2 FQGNSA. After removal of 6 bases from V and 0 bases from J, the junction contained 7 bases not matched to a gene. The DNA for the CDR3 is TGTGCCAGCAGTAAAGTAGGACTAGCCTCCTACAATGAGCAGTTCTTC. It is translated as CASSKVGLASYNEQFF. Supplemented by reference TRBV7-2 and TRBJ2-1, the full variable domain reads GAGVSQSPSNKVTEKGKDVELRCDPISGHTALYWYRQSLGQGLEFLIYFQGNSAPDKSGLPSDRFSAERTGGSVSTLTIQRTQQEDSAVYLCASSKVGLASYNEQFFGPGTRLTVL.